The 21 T cell receptor beta chains in this list originate from one sample, sequenced in a study of blood T cell repertoires in COVID-19. Some clones are missing from TCRdb's copy, which holds only in-frame ones; the method was immunoSEQ multiplex PCR. The sample consists of about 120,000 clones, 79% of them appearing once. Sequencing was carried out using peripheral blood. The source is a woman of 80 years or more with acute or convalescent COVID-19.

The J gene is TRBJ2-7, the V gene TRBV11-3; D is uncertain. The germline V gene has CDR1 SGHNT and CDR2 YENEEA. CDR3 length: 12 amino acids. V gave up 2 bases and J gave up 2 bases, with 4 bases separating them. This CDR3 reads CASSLLTYEQYF. In nucleotides, the CDR3 is TGTGCCAGCAGCTTATTAACCTACGAGCAGTACTTC.

V and J are TRBV29-1 and TRBJ2-3; TRBD2 matches 13 bases. V lost 8 bases to trimming and J lost 9 bases; unmatched junction nucleotides: 8. This CDR3 comprises 13 residues. Germline V gene lookup returns CDR1 SQVTM and CDR2 ANQGSEA. CDR3 DNA: TGCAGCTCACGGACTAGCGGGGGAAACACGCAGTATTTT. Translation gives CSSRTSGGNTQYF.

Here the CDR3 reads CASRPQGGGGGYTF. DNA of the CDR3: TGTGCCAGCAGACCCCAGGGAGGAGGAGGTGGCTACACCTTC. The gene calls are TRBV6-5 and TRBJ1-2; D is perhaps TRBD1 (5 bases). The germline gives CDR1 MNHEY, CDR2 SVGAGI. The CDR3 is made up of 14 amino acids. The V gene lost 6 bases and the J gene lost 7 bases, with 18 bases spanning the gap.

J is TRBJ2-5 and V is TRBV4-1; 7 bases fit TRBD2. The V gene's germline CDR1 is MGHRA and CDR2 YSYEKL. The CDR3 has 14 residues. J gave up 7 bases and V 0 bases, and 5 bases lay outside the gene matches. This CDR3 reads CASSQDFREGTQYF. Written as DNA, the CDR3 is TGCGCCAGCAGCCAAGATTTTAGGGAGGGGACCCAGTACTTC.

The CDR3 here is CASSPSDRRGTF. The DNA for the CDR3 is TGTGCCAGCTCACCATCGGACAGGCGAGGCACCTTC. J is TRBJ1-2 and V is TRBV18; 7 nucleotides align to TRBD1. Germline V gene lookup returns CDR1 KGHSH and CDR2 LQKENI. Trimming removed 2 bases from V and 13 bases from J; junction bases left unmatched: 7. The CDR3 length is 12 residues.

This chain connects TRBV30 to TRBJ1-4; D is uncertain. This CDR3 comprises 13 residues. V lost 0 bases to trimming and J lost 4 bases, with 6 bases between them. Germline V gene lookup returns CDR1 GTSNPN and CDR2 SVGIG (reference sequence). CDR3 nucleotides: TGTGCCTGGAGTGTTACTTTTAATGAAAAACTGTTTTTT. It yields the protein CAWSVTFNEKLFF.

The rearrangement joins TRBV6-2 or TRBV6-3 to TRBJ1-1; no reliable D call. The germline V and J ends were trimmed by 2 bases and 4 bases, with 8 bases remaining between them. From germline, CDR1 is MNHEY and CDR2 SVGEGT. This CDR3 has 13 amino acids. The CDR3 sequence is CASSYDAGTEAFF. Here the CDR3 DNA reads TGTGCCAGCAGTTACGACGCGGGCACTGAAGCTTTCTTT.

This clone is a singleton in its sample. The rearrangement links TRBV21-1 to TRBJ1-2; the table calls TRBD1, which could not be checked here. TRBV21-1 is described as a pseudogene. The CDR3 contains 14 residues. The CDR3 spells CASSTHTRASGYTF. The CDR3, as DNA: TGTGCCAGCAGCACACATACCAGGGCTTCTGGCTACACCTTC.

The chain is built from TRBV27 and TRBJ2-5; D possibly corresponds to TRBD1 (5 bases). Germline CDR1 MNHEY, CDR2 SMNVEV (reference sequence). V gave up 3 bases and J gave up 2 bases, with 19 bases separating them. The CDR3 runs to 17 residues. CDR3 nucleotides: TGTGCCAGCAGTTTCAGGGCATGGGCAGCAGGGCAAGAGACCCAGTACTTC. Protein product: CASSFRAWAAGQETQYF.

This sequence joins TRBV18 and TRBJ2-5; perhaps TRBD2 as D (6 bases). V dropped 2 bases and J dropped 2 bases, with 6 bases sitting between them. The CDR3 totals 13 residues. CDR1 and CDR2 (germline): KGHSH, LQKENI. The DNA of the CDR3 is TGTGCCAGCTCACCAGGACTACAAGAGACCCAGTACTTC. Its protein is CASSPGLQETQYF.

The chain has TRBV6-1 and TRBJ2-7, with 8 positions matching TRBD2. CDR3 length: 16 residues. V lost 2 bases to trimming and J lost 2 bases; unmatched junction nucleotides: 8. Germline V gene lookup returns CDR1 MNHNS and CDR2 SASEGT. In nucleotides, the CDR3 is TGTGCCAGCAGTGAATCTTTTGCGGGAGGCGCCTACGAGCAGTACTTC. It codes for CASSESFAGGAYEQYF.

This clone has only one observation. This chain joins TRBV5-1 and TRBJ1-3; 8 bases align to TRBD1. The V gene end was trimmed by 2 bases and the J gene end by 3 bases; junction bases not matched to a gene: 1. CDR3 length equals 14 residues. Germline assignment: CDR1 SGHRS and CDR2 YFSETQ. The CDR3 here is CASSLQGVGNTIYF. For the CDR3, the DNA is TGCGCCAGCAGCTTACAGGGGGTTGGAAACACCATATATTTT.

This chain links TRBV28 with TRBJ2-7; 10 bases are a match to TRBD2. CDR1 MDHEN and CDR2 SYDVKM come from the germline V gene. V lost 8 bases and J lost 6; bases outside the gene matches: 4. The CDR3 is made up of 12 amino acids. The CDR3 DNA reads as TGTGCCAGCCAGCGGGAGGGTGCCGAGCAGTACTTC. Translated, it gives CASQREGAEQYF. The complete variable domain, with remaining parts taken from reference TRBV28 and TRBJ2-7, reads DVKVTQSSRYLVKRTGEKVFLECVQDMDHENMFWYRQDPGLGLRLIYFSYDVKMKEKGDIPEGYSVSREKKERFSLILESASTNQTSMYLCASQREGAEQYFGPGTRLTVT.

As to this clone: A junction end diverges from the germline sequence, so it may reflect a read error. The chain links TRBV6-1 to TRBJ2-2, with 10 bases identical to TRBD1. The germline CDR1 and CDR2 sequences are MNHNS and SASEGT. The CDR3 has 13 residues. The CDR3 loop reads CASSEARTGGLFF. The CDR3 nucleotides are TGTGCCAGCAGTGAAGCTCGGACAGGGGGGCTGTTTTTT.

The chain has TRBV19 and TRBJ1-1; D gene ambiguous. V gave up 5 bases and J gave up 3 bases, with 7 bases separating them. Germline V gene data show CDR1 as LNHDA and CDR2 as SQIVND (reference sequence). This CDR3 is 12 amino acids long. As DNA, the CDR3 is TGTGCCAGTAGTGGAGCTTACACTGAAGCTTTCTTT. Residues: CASSGAYTEAFF.

This clone was recorded a few times. The chain combines TRBV4-2 with TRBJ1-6; no reliable D call. Germline CDR1 is LGHNA and CDR2 is YNFKEQ. V gave up 7 bases and J gave up 9 bases, with 22 bases separating them. CDR3 length equals 16 residues. The DNA of the CDR3 is TGTGCCAGCAATTTTTCACCGCGATCTGTCGGTTCACCCCTCCACTTT. Translating it yields CASNFSPRSVGSPLHF.

V is TRBV7-6 and J is TRBJ2-3, with 8 bases matching TRBD2. Trimming cost V 1 base and J 2 bases; bases outside gene matches: 5. Germline CDR1 reads SGHVS; CDR2 reads FNYEAQ. CDR3 length: 16 residues. CDR3 loop: CASSLETGLATDTQYF. The CDR3 DNA sequence: TGTGCCAGCAGCTTAGAAACCGGACTAGCCACAGATACGCAGTATTTT.

The gene calls are TRBV25-1 and TRBJ1-4; D ambiguous. The CDR3 runs 16 residues. Germline loops: CDR1 MGHDK, CDR2 SYGVNS. V was pared by 5 bases and J by 2 bases, with 15 bases between. Written as DNA, the CDR3 is TGTGCCAGCAGTTCTCAGTGGGCTGGCACTAATGAAAAACTGTTTTTT. Its translation is CASSSQWAGTNEKLFF.

This clone was detected only a few times. The rearrangement joins TRBV6-5 to TRBJ1-2, with a tentative D call TRBD1 (6 bases). V lost 10 bases to trimming and J lost 7 bases, with 13 bases between them. The CDR3 runs to 11 residues. The germline V gene encodes CDR1 MNHEY and CDR2 SVGAGI. CDR3 loop: CATRGARGYTF. Written as DNA, the CDR3 is TGTGCCACCCGGGGGGCTCGTGGCTACACCTTC.

The CDR3 sequence: CASRSAPGPYGYTF. The CDR3 DNA follows: TGTGCCAGCAGATCCGCGCCAGGGCCCTATGGCTACACCTTC. The chain recombines TRBV6-5 with TRBJ1-2; possibly TRBD1 for D (5 bases). The V gene's germline CDR1 is MNHEY and CDR2 SVGAGI. CDR3 size: 14 residues. V dropped 6 bases and J dropped 4 bases, with 15 bases sitting between them.

This clone was recorded once. The chain links TRBV29-1 to TRBJ1-1; D is uncertain. Trimming took off 3 bases at V and 4 bases at J, with 15 bases between the two ends. The CDR3 runs 14 residues. Germline-derived CDR1 and CDR2 are SQVTM and ANQGSEA. The CDR3, as DNA: TGCAGCGTTGAGGGCAGTCTTCTCGGCACTGAAGCTTTCTTT. Translating gives CSVEGSLLGTEAFF.